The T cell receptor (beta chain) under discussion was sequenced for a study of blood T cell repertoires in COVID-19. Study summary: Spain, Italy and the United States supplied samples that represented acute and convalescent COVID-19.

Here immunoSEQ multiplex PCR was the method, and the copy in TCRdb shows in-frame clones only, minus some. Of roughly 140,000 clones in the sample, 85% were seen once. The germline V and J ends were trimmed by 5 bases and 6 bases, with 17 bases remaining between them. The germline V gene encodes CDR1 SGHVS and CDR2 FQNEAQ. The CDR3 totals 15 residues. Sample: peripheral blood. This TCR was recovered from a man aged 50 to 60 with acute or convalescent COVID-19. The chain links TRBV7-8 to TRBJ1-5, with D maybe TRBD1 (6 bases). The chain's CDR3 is CASSRDRNLGQPQHF. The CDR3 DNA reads TGTGCCAGCAGCCGAGACAGGAACCTAGGTCAGCCCCAGCATTTT.